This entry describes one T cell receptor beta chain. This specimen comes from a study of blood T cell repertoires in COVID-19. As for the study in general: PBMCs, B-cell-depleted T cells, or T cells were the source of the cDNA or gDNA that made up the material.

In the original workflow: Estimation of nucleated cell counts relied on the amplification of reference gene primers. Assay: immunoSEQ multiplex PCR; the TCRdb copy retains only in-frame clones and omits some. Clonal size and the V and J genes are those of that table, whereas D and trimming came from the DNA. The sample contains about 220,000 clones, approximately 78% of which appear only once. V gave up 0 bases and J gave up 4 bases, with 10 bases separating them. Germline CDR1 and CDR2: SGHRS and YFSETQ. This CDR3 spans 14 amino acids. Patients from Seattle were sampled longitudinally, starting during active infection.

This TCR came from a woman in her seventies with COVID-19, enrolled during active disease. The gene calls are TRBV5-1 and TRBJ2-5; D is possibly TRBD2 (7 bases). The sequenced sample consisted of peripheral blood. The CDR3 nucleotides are TGCGCCAGCAGCTTGGGTGGGGGGGCAGAGACCCAGTACTTC. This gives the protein CASSLGGGAETQYF.